This T cell receptor beta chain is from a study of siplizumab effects on memory and regulatory T cells. Only in-frame clones appear in the TCRdb table, and some are missing; sequencing was by immunoSEQ multiplex PCR. Among tens of thousands of clones listed, approximately 87% were seen once. Regarding this clone: Its specificity is unknown.

Study results and caveats: Under siplizumab, alloreactive sequences traced to unstimulated CD4+ memory cells were significantly reduced.

Sequencing was carried out using memory CD4+ T cells sorted from blood. The receptor was isolated from a human donor in good health.

This CDR3 is CASSFAGGDTEAFF. The CDR3 DNA reads as TGTGCCAGCAGCTTCGCAGGTGGAGACACTGAAGCTTTCTTT. The chain couples TRBV5-6 to TRBJ1-1; D is ambiguous. V was pared by 2 bases and J by 3 bases, with 11 bases between. The CDR3 runs to 14 residues. Germline V gene sequence: CDR1 SGHDT, CDR2 YYEEEE.